The entry below gives a single T cell receptor beta chain sequence along with its context. Its antigen is not known. The entire patient cohort was treatment-naive prior to thyroid surgery. The CDR3 loop spans 14 amino acids. V lost 4 bases and J lost 2, with 12 bases in between. Germline CDR1 and CDR2: SGHNT and YENEEA. This sample was taken from a study of metastatic and nonmetastatic thyroid tumors. At the level of the study: From malignant and benign thyroid patients, repertoires in blood and in tumor or nodule tissue were compared.

Study-level points and caveats: The study reportedly found significantly higher TCR beta diversity in malignant thyroid tumors than benign nodules, in blood and tumor.

As handled by the study authors: The study's classifier, a distant-metastasis tool for papillary thyroid cancer, was built using CDR3 differences across clinicopathological groups. TCRdb re-analyzed the PCR reads using MiXCR. In this record, the V and J calls reflect TCRdb's handling and not the investigators' own analysis. This table holds 13,000 to 15,000 clones, 20% to 30% found once. Sequenced sample: tumor tissue. The TCR comes from a female donor with papillary thyroid cancer or a benign thyroid nodule (not recorded which). Some clones in this sample may be carry-over from other donors' samples. This chain joins TRBV11-3 and TRBJ2-7; D possibly corresponds to TRBD2 (6 bases). CDR3 DNA: TGTGCCAGCAGCTCGGCTAGCGTGACCTACGAGCAGTACTTC. Amino acids: CASSSASVTYEQYF.